This T cell receptor (beta chain) comes out of a study of breast tumors, draining lymph nodes, adjacent tissues. This clonotype came up many times. The target antigen is unknown. Whole-study findings and limits: Luminal-like breast cancer showed significantly higher tumor–nontumor repertoire similarity than basal-like.

Samples came from axillary lymph nodes draining the breast cancer. TCRdb re-analysed the multiplex PCR reads in MiXCR, keeping a single row per CDR3 protein. The sample gives 200,000 to 250,000 distinct CDR3 sequences, less than 40% of which show up once; about 3.9% is in the top ten. Material for sequencing was axillary lymph node tissue. The source is a female donor with breast cancer. Some clones in this sample may be carry-over from other donors' samples.

CDR3 amino acids: CAIRGSNNSPLHF. The CDR3 region has the DNA TGTGCCATCAGAGGGAGTAATAATTCACCCCTCCACTTT. The chain is built from TRBV10-3 and TRBJ1-6, with D hard to call. Trimming cost V 6 bases and J 5 bases, with 8 bases left between them. Germline CDR1 is ENHRY and CDR2 is SYGVKD. The CDR3 covers 13 residues.